This TCR beta chain was found in a study of T cell responses to AZD1222 COVID-19 vaccine. Study results and caveats: Across the whole spike, CD4 TCRs peaked at regions 160-218 and 743-854.

Method: immunoSEQ multiplex PCR; TCRdb's copy keeps in-frame clones and lacks some. The profile covers 40,000 to 60,000 clones, with around 85% appearing a single time and approximately 6.5% taken by the ten largest. The CDR3 totals 14 residues. V was cut by 2 bases and J by 1 base, with 8 bases left in between. Germline V gives CDR1 SGHTA, CDR2 FQGNSA. Turning to this clone: What it recognizes is unknown.

The sequenced sample was peripheral blood, obtained 28 days after the second AZD1222 dose. The origin of this receptor is an adult who received the AZD1222 COVID-19 vaccine. The chain links TRBV7-2 to TRBJ1-1, with D hard to call. Written as DNA, the CDR3 is TGTGCCAGCAGCTTACCTCTCAGGAACACTGAAGCTTTCTTT. Translated, it gives CASSLPLRNTEAFF. Looking up the rest from reference TRBV7-2 and TRBJ1-1 gives the full variable domain: GAGVSQSPSNKVTEKGKDVELRCDPISGHTALYWYRQSLGQGLEFLIYFQGNSAPDKSGLPSDRFSAERTGGSVSTLTIQRTQQEDSAVYLCASSLPLRNTEAFFGQGTRLTVV.